The 23 T cell receptor beta chains given below trace back to one sample, sequenced in a study of T-cell reconstitution after alpha-beta-depleted transplantation in children. Preparation of the TCRbeta library was carried out with unique molecular identifiers. TCRdb reanalysed the PCR reads using MiXCR and keeps one entry per CDR3 protein. This sample has some 830,000 distinct CDR3 sequences, with 16% found just once. Sequenced material: PBMCs, mostly from graft donor cells, taken 360 days after TCRalphabeta/CD19-depleted stem cell transplant. The receptors derive from a male patient under 18 who had a stem cell transplant for acute lymphoblastic leukemia, so the T cells may come from the graft donor.

This clonotype occurred many times. The chain recombines TRBV5-1 with TRBJ2-7; no clear D gene. Germline CDR1 SGHRS, CDR2 YFSETQ. CDR3 length: 15 amino acids. V dropped 3 bases and J dropped 6 bases, with 19 bases sitting between them. Here the CDR3 reads CASSSARTRITEQYF. The CDR3 DNA sequence: TGCGCCAGCAGCTCAGCGAGGACCCGAATCACCGAGCAGTACTTC.

This clonotype was counted only a few times. The CDR3 DNA reads TGCGCCAGCAGCTTGCATCCCAGTTACGAGCAGTACTTC. Its translation is CASSLHPSYEQYF. V usage is TRBV5-1 and J usage is TRBJ2-7; the D is unclear. Germline V lookup: CDR1 SGHRS, CDR2 YFSETQ. The CDR3 sequence is 13 residues long. Trimming shortened V by 1 base and J by 4 bases, and 9 bases separated the two germline ends.

There are a few counts of this clonotype. The chain joins TRBV12-3 or TRBV12-4 to TRBJ1-5; 8 positions match TRBD1. The CDR3 spans 14 residues. Trimming removed 4 bases from V and 10 bases from J; junction bases left unmatched: 9. The CDR3 spells CASSSGQDISPQHF. CDR3 sequence (DNA): TGTGCCAGCAGTTCGGGACAGGATATCAGCCCCCAGCATTTT.

This clonotype was seen at least ten times. The chain uses TRBV12-3 or TRBV12-4 and TRBJ2-3; TRBD1 or TRBD2 may be the D gene (5 bases each). Trimming took 2 bases from V and 7 from J, leaving 22 bases between them. This CDR3 comprises 17 residues. CDR3 DNA: TGTGCCAGCAGTTTATCTTATGTTGGGGGTAGCAGAAATACGCAGTATTTT. Encoded protein: CASSLSYVGGSRNTQYF.

This clonotype occurred a few times. V is TRBV29-1 and J is TRBJ1-2, with D perhaps matching TRBD1 (5 bases). There are 13 residues in the CDR3. V lost 6 bases and J lost 7, with 18 bases in between. Germline V gene data show CDR1 as SQVTM and CDR2 as ANQGSEA. The CDR3 DNA is TGCAGCGTCCGCAGGGATTCCGGGCGTGGCTACACCTTC. Translated: CSVRRDSGRGYTF.

The chain joins TRBV12-3 or TRBV12-4 to TRBJ2-5; 11 positions match TRBD2. The CDR3 is made up of 16 amino acids. J lost 2 bases, V lost 3 bases, and 5 bases had no gene match. In DNA, the CDR3 is TGTGCCAGCAGTTTTCCCCGGACTAGCGGGCAAGAGACCCAGTACTTC. It codes for CASSFPRTSGQETQYF.

The J gene is TRBJ2-3, the V gene TRBV18; D possibly corresponds to TRBD1 (5 bases). The V end lost 0 bases, the J end lost 2 bases, and 12 bases lay between the germline ends. CDR1 is KGHSH and CDR2 is LQKENI in the germline V gene. This CDR3 comprises 16 residues. The CDR3 sequence is CASSPPKGPITDTQYF. Here the CDR3 DNA reads TGTGCCAGCTCACCACCGAAGGGGCCGATCACAGATACGCAGTATTTT. The full variable domain, in which reference TRBV18 and TRBJ2-3 provide the parts outside the CDR3, is NAGVMQNPRHLVRRRGQEARLRCSPMKGHSHVYWYRQLPEEGLKFMVYLQKENIIDESGMPKERFSAEFPKEGPSILRIQQVVRGDSAAYFCASSPPKGPITDTQYFGPGTRLTVL.

The chain employs TRBV6-1 and TRBJ2-7, with TRBD2 identical over 7 bases. Germline trimming cut 6 bases from V and 5 bases from J; bases unmatched to any gene: 13. The V gene's germline CDR1 is MNHNS and CDR2 SASEGT. CDR3 length equals 15 residues. The CDR3 loop reads CASSDLAATGNEQYF. The CDR3 DNA follows: TGTGCCAGCAGCGACCTAGCGGCAACGGGGAACGAGCAGTACTTC.

The CDR3 protein is CASSQFSHISSHRYF. The CDR3 DNA sequence: TGTGCCAGCAGCCAATTCTCTCACATTTCGAGTCATCGGTACTTC. The V and J genes are TRBV3-1 and TRBJ2-7, with unresolved D. The CDR3 contains 15 residues. CDR1 is LGHDT, CDR2 YNNKEL, per germline (reference sequence). Trimming took off 2 bases at V and 12 bases at J, with 23 bases between the two ends.

The table lists this clonotype with a few counts. The chain carries TRBV6-2 or TRBV6-3 and TRBJ1-6; 7 bases agree with TRBD1. This CDR3 contains 14 residues. CDR1 MNHEY and CDR2 SVGEGT come from the germline V gene. V was pared by 2 bases and J by 6 bases, with 1 base of the junction left unmatched. Here the CDR3 DNA reads TGTGCCAGCAGTTACGGACAGGCTAATTCACCCCTCCACTTT. Translation: CASSYGQANSPLHF.

To note about this clonotype: A read error is likely, as this CDR3 ends without the conserved phenylalanine or tryptophan. The chain is built from TRBV6-1 and TRBJ1-2, with a possible D match to TRBD1 (6 bases). The CDR3 totals 15 residues. From germline, CDR1 is MNHNS and CDR2 SASEGT. The V end was cut by 8 bases, the J end by 3 bases, with 19 bases between. The CDR3 nucleotides read TGTGCCAGCCGGAGTCAGGGGCCGTATTACTATGGCTACACCTAC. It translates to CASRSQGPYYYGYTY.

A few counts support this clonotype. This chain joins TRBV9 and TRBJ2-3, with D possibly matching TRBD1 (5 bases). Germline values: CDR1 SGDLS, CDR2 YYNGEE. V lost 3 bases and J 5 bases, leaving 10 bases between the germline ends. This CDR3 is 13 amino acids long. CDR3 residues: CASSGQYQDTQYF. CDR3 bases: TGTGCCAGCAGCGGACAGTATCAAGATACGCAGTATTTT.

V and J are TRBV6-1 and TRBJ2-3; tentatively, D is TRBD2 (6 bases). The germline V gene has CDR1 MNHNS and CDR2 SASEGT. The CDR3 spans 19 residues. V gave up 3 bases and J gave up 2 bases, with 24 bases separating them. The CDR3 reads CASSEGRLDGTSFTDTQYF. Here the CDR3 DNA reads TGTGCCAGCAGTGAGGGACGACTAGACGGTACGAGCTTCACAGATACGCAGTATTTT.

This clonotype was counted a few times. The V gene is TRBV4-1, the J gene TRBJ2-3, with unresolved D. Between the trimmed V and J ends, which lost 10 bases and 1 base, there was a span of 9 bases. The length of the CDR3 is 12 residues. In germline, CDR1 is MGHRA, CDR2 YSYEKL. Written as DNA, the CDR3 is TGCGCCACCACGACGGGCACAGATACGCAGTATTTT. As protein: CATTTGTDTQYF.

This clonotype was recorded a few times. The chain employs TRBV4-1 and TRBJ2-5; 7 nucleotides agree with TRBD2. This CDR3 is built from 14 residues. CDR1 MGHRA and CDR2 YSYEKL come from the germline V gene. The V gene end was trimmed by 1 base and the J gene end by 1 base; junction bases not matched to a gene: 0. The CDR3 is CASSQGTSQETQYF. CDR3 DNA sequence: TGCGCCAGCAGCCAAGGGACTAGCCAAGAGACCCAGTACTTC.

This clonotype was found many times. The chain has TRBV5-1 and TRBJ2-7, with 14 positions matching TRBD2. Germline V lookup: CDR1 SGHRS, CDR2 YFSETQ. The trim removed 7 bases at V and 4 bases at J, leaving 7 bases unmatched. This CDR3 region has 15 residues. Here the CDR3 reads CASPGTSGSGYEQYF. In DNA form, the CDR3 reads TGCGCCAGCCCCGGGACTAGCGGGAGTGGGTACGAGCAGTACTTC.

This clonotype was seen repeatedly, ten times or more. The chain carries TRBV2 and TRBJ2-7; the D gene is possibly TRBD2 (6 bases). The CDR3 has 14 amino acids. Trimming removed 0 bases at V and 2 bases at J, with 8 bases between. The germline V gene encodes CDR1 SNHLY and CDR2 FYNNEI. The CDR3, as DNA: TGTGCCAGCAGTGAAGCGGGACTGGCCTACGAGCAGTACTTC. This codes for CASSEAGLAYEQYF.

The gene calls are TRBV7-9 and TRBJ2-1; D ambiguous. Germline lookup yields CDR1 SEHNR and CDR2 FQNEAQ (reference sequence). CDR3 length equals 14 residues. V lost 0 bases and J 10 bases, leaving 13 bases between the germline ends. CDR3 residues: CASSLAGPRAEQFF. The DNA for the CDR3 is TGTGCCAGCAGCTTAGCGGGCCCACGCGCCGAGCAGTTCTTC.

This clonotype occurred a few times. This chain connects TRBV5-1 to TRBJ2-1; TRBD2 aligns across 7 bases. The germline V gene has CDR1 SGHRS and CDR2 YFSETQ. V lost 0 bases and J lost 10; bases outside the gene matches: 13. The CDR3 sequence is 16 residues long. CDR3 loop: CASSLATLALGLEQFF. The CDR3 DNA is TGCGCCAGCAGCTTGGCCACACTAGCGCTCGGATTGGAGCAGTTCTTC.

This clonotype turned up a few times. In DNA form, the CDR3 reads TGCAGTGCTCTAGGCGGGGGTGAGCAGTTCTTC. Its protein is CSALGGGEQFF. This rearrangement joins TRBV20-1 to TRBJ2-1; 7 nucleotides match TRBD2. CDR1 and CDR2 (germline): DFQATT, SNEGSKA (reference sequence). The CDR3 sequence is 11 residues long. V lost 5 bases and J lost 9; bases outside the gene matches: 4.

The sample holds a few counts of this clonotype. The V gene is TRBV29-1, the J gene TRBJ2-7, with D perhaps assigned TRBD1 or TRBD2 (6 bases each). The CDR3 is 13 amino acids. Trimming removed 2 bases at V and 5 bases at J, with 13 bases between. The germline CDR1 and CDR2 sequences are SQVTM and ANQGSEA. CDR3 DNA: TGCAGCGTTGAAAGGGGGTCTAGCGACGAGCAGTACTTC. This translates into CSVERGSSDEQYF.

This clonotype has more than one count but fewer than ten. The J gene is TRBJ2-1, the V gene TRBV20-1; 8 bases match TRBD2. CDR3 length: 15 residues. CDR1 DFQATT and CDR2 SNEGSKA come from the germline V gene (reference sequence). Losses at the gene ends were 0 bases for V and 6 bases for J; bases not matched to a gene: 7. For the CDR3, the DNA is TGCAGTGCTAGAGATCTAAGCGGGAGCACCAATGAGCAGTTCTTC. Translated, it gives CSARDLSGSTNEQFF.

This clonotype was counted between two and nine times. V is TRBV20-1 and J is TRBJ2-3; TRBD1 might be the D (5 bases). CDR1 and CDR2 (germline): DFQATT, SNEGSKA (reference sequence). The CDR3 length is 12 residues. Trimming removed 5 bases at V and 6 bases at J, with 12 bases between. CDR3 residues: CSAWLGADTQYF. For the CDR3, the DNA is TGCAGTGCTTGGCTAGGGGCGGATACGCAGTATTTT.